What follows are 5 T cell receptor beta chains derived from one specimen sequenced in a study of blood T cell repertoires in COVID-19. Sequencing used immunoSEQ multiplex PCR; TCRdb keeps in-frame clones, though not all of them. The table has under 95,000 clones, 70% to 90% seen once. Sequenced sample: peripheral blood. These receptors originate from an elderly woman with COVID-19, enrolled during active disease.

This chain joins TRBV11-2 and TRBJ1-2; no definite D call. CDR1 and CDR2 (germline): SGHAT, FQNNGV. Trimming left V 5 bases short and J 2 bases short, with 15 bases between. The CDR3 has 15 residues. The CDR3 DNA follows: TGTGCCAGCAGCCGCGAAAGGCAGGCCAACTATGGCTACACCTTC. Its protein product is CASSRERQANYGYTF.

The chain is built from TRBV2 and TRBJ2-7; no definite D call. From germline, CDR1 is SNHLY and CDR2 FYNNEI. This CDR3 is built from 13 residues. With 4 bases removed from V and 1 base from J, the gap between germline ends came to 8 bases. CDR3 amino acids: CASSGLLSYEQYF. DNA for the CDR3: TGTGCCAGCAGTGGTCTATTATCCTACGAGCAGTACTTC. Variable domain in full (rest from reference TRBV2 and TRBJ2-7): EPEVTQTPSHQVTQMGQEVILRCVPISNHLYFYWYRQILGQKVEFLVSFYNNEISEKSEIFDDQFSVERPDGSNFTLKIRSTKLEDSAMYFCASSGLLSYEQYFGPGTRLTVT.

This sequence joins TRBV29-1 and TRBJ2-7, with TRBD1 matching 7 bases. Germline-derived CDR1 and CDR2 are SQVTM and ANQGSEA. The CDR3 contains 15 residues. Trimming at V came to 7 bases and at J to 1 base, leaving 13 bases not matched to a gene. This chain's CDR3 is CSATSKGAESYEQYF. DNA of the CDR3: TGCAGCGCCACCTCGAAGGGGGCTGAATCCTACGAGCAGTACTTC.

The chain links TRBV28 to TRBJ1-1; D not certain. CDR3 length: 15 amino acids. V lost 3 bases, J lost 4 bases, and 15 bases lay in between. Germline CDR1 is MDHEN and CDR2 is SYDVKM. In nucleotides, the CDR3 is TGTGCCAGCAGTTTCTGGGCAGAGGGAGGCACTGAAGCTTTCTTT. It translates to CASSFWAEGGTEAFF.

This chain connects TRBV9 to TRBJ1-2, with a weak D call TRBD1 (5 bases). Germline lookup yields CDR1 SGDLS and CDR2 YYNGEE. The CDR3 extends over 14 amino acids. V was shortened by 3 bases and J by 4 bases, with 13 bases between the two germline ends. CDR3 protein: CASSAQGGGYGYTF. CDR3 coding DNA: TGTGCCAGCAGCGCTCAGGGAGGTGGCTATGGCTACACCTTC.